Shown below are 17 T cell receptor beta chains from a single sample sequenced in a study of cytomegalovirus exposure and HLA in healthy donors. Some clones are missing from TCRdb's copy, which holds only in-frame ones; the method was immunoSEQ multiplex PCR. This repertoire shows about 200,000 clones, around 78% found once; its top ten account for roughly 5.4%. Sequences were obtained from PBMCs. The receptors were sampled from a woman between 18 and 30 years old in good health and CMV-seronegative.

The V call is TRBV6-1, the J call TRBJ2-2; tentatively, D is TRBD1 or TRBD2 (5 bases each). The germline gives CDR1 MNHNS, CDR2 SASEGT. The CDR3 runs 14 residues. V was trimmed by 7 bases and J by 0 bases, leaving 9 bases between them. CDR3 protein: CASTGTANTGELFF. The CDR3 nucleotides are TGTGCCAGCACCGGGACCGCGAACACCGGGGAGCTGTTTTTT.

The chain recombines TRBV7-9 with TRBJ2-7, with D maybe TRBD1 (5 bases). Per germline, CDR1 SEHNR and CDR2 FQNEAQ (reference sequence). V lost 3 bases and J 0 bases, leaving 9 bases between the germline ends. This CDR3 comprises 14 residues. The CDR3 nucleotides are TGTGCCAGCAGCTTCAGGGCGGACTCCTACGAGCAGTACTTC. This encodes CASSFRADSYEQYF.

V gene TRBV18 combines with J gene TRBJ2-3; 8 bases are shared with TRBD2. V gave up 3 bases and J gave up 1 base; unmatched junction bases: 6. The CDR3 is 16 residues long. Germline V gives CDR1 KGHSH, CDR2 LQKENI. The CDR3 protein is CASSPPGGRRTDTQYF. The CDR3 DNA is TGTGCCAGCTCACCCCCAGGCGGGAGGCGCACAGATACGCAGTATTTT. Supplemented by reference TRBV18 and TRBJ2-3, the full variable domain reads NAGVMQNPRHLVRRRGQEARLRCSPMKGHSHVYWYRQLPEEGLKFMVYLQKENIIDESGMPKERFSAEFPKEGPSILRIQQVVRGDSAAYFCASSPPGGRRTDTQYFGPGTRLTVL.

The chain joins TRBV5-1 to TRBJ2-6; perhaps TRBD1 as D (6 bases). CDR1 SGHRS and CDR2 YFSETQ come from the germline V gene. The CDR3 consists of 18 residues. The V end lost 2 bases, the J end lost 0 bases, and 15 bases lay between the germline ends. For the CDR3, the DNA is TGCGCCAGCAGCTTAACCGGGACATCGCTCTCTGGGGCCAACGTCCTGACTTTC. This translates into CASSLTGTSLSGANVLTF.

The rearrangement links TRBV7-2 to TRBJ2-7; D is possibly TRBD1 (5 bases). CDR1 SGHTA and CDR2 FQGNSA come from the germline V gene. Trimming took 3 bases from V and 0 from J, leaving 9 bases between them. The CDR3 is made up of 14 amino acids. The CDR3 reads CASSFQGYSYEQYF. In nucleotides, the CDR3 is TGTGCCAGCAGCTTCCAGGGTTACTCCTACGAGCAGTACTTC.

The rearrangement links TRBV7-3 to TRBJ1-2, with D possibly being TRBD1 (5 bases). The germline V and J ends were trimmed by 5 bases and 4 bases, with 14 bases remaining between them. Germline CDR1 reads SGHTA; CDR2 reads FQGTGA. CDR3 length equals 14 residues. The CDR3 loop is CASSPAGLGYGYTF. CDR3 in DNA: TGTGCCAGCAGCCCTGCAGGGCTCGGCTATGGCTACACCTTC. The full variable domain, its missing parts supplied by reference TRBV7-3 and TRBJ1-2, is GAGVSQTPSNKVTEKGKYVELRCDPISGHTALYWYRQSLGQGPEFLIYFQGTGAADDSGLPNDRFFAVRPEGSVSTLKIQRTERGDSAVYLCASSPAGLGYGYTFGSGTRLTVV.

This sequence joins TRBV11-2 and TRBJ2-1, with D possibly being TRBD2 (5 bases). CDR3 size: 13 residues. Germline V gene sequence: CDR1 SGHAT, CDR2 FQNNGV. The V end lost 5 bases, the J end lost 8 bases, and 13 bases lay between the germline ends. CDR3 amino acids: CASSTPRRYEQFF. CDR3 DNA: TGTGCCAGCAGCACCCCACGGAGGTATGAGCAGTTCTTC.

This rearrangement joins TRBV7-9 to TRBJ1-4, with TRBD1 matching over 9 bases. Germline values: CDR1 SEHNR, CDR2 FQNEAQ (reference sequence). V lost 5 bases and J lost 8; bases outside the gene matches: 6. The CDR3 totals 14 residues. This CDR3 reads CASSVRQGGEKLFF. As DNA, the CDR3 is TGTGCCAGCAGCGTACGACAGGGGGGCGAAAAACTGTTTTTT.

This rearrangement joins TRBV5-1 to TRBJ2-7; D call uncertain. V was shortened by 0 bases and J by 0 bases, with 7 bases between the two germline ends. The CDR3 contains 14 residues. Germline CDR1 reads SGHRS; CDR2 reads YFSETQ. The CDR3 here is CASSLEANSYEQYF. The CDR3, as DNA: TGCGCCAGCAGCTTGGAAGCTAACTCCTACGAGCAGTACTTC. The full variable domain, completed using reference TRBV5-1 and TRBJ2-7, is KAGVTQTPRYLIKTRGQQVTLSCSPISGHRSVSWYQQTPGQGLQFLFEYFSETQRNKGNFPGRFSGRQFSNSRSEMNVSTLELGDSALYLCASSLEANSYEQYFGPGTRLTVT.

The DNA of the CDR3 is TGTGCCAGCAGCTTATTGAACAGGGGGCGGACTGAAGCTTTCTTT. The encoded protein is CASSLLNRGRTEAFF. V and J are TRBV11-2 and TRBJ1-1; 9 nucleotides line up with TRBD1. The germline CDR1 and CDR2 sequences are SGHAT and FQNNGV. The J segment lost 5 bases and the V segment lost 2 bases, leaving 6 bases of the junction unmatched. The CDR3 sequence is 15 residues long.

The chain's CDR3 is CASSIGGEQELNTEAFF. The CDR3 DNA sequence: TGTGCCAGTAGTATAGGGGGAGAACAGGAGCTGAACACTGAAGCTTTCTTT. V gene TRBV19 combines with J gene TRBJ1-1; the D gene is possibly TRBD1 (5 bases). The CDR3 totals 17 residues. The germline V gene has CDR1 LNHDA and CDR2 SQIVND (reference sequence). Trimming cost V 1 base and J 0 bases, with 15 bases left between them. Based on the CDR3 plus reference TRBV19 and TRBJ1-1, the full variable domain is DGGITQSPKYLFRKEGQNVTLSCEQNLNHDAMYWYRQDPGQGLRLIYYSQIVNDFQKGDIAEGYSVSREKKESFPLTVTSAQKNPTAFYLCASSIGGEQELNTEAFFGQGTRLTVV.

The rearrangement joins TRBV2 to TRBJ2-7, with 9 bases that match TRBD1. The ends lost 5 bases at V and 2 bases at J; junction bases unmatched: 1. This CDR3 has 13 amino acids. CDR1 and CDR2 from the germline V gene are SNHLY and FYNNEI. Here the CDR3 DNA reads TGTGCCAGCAGTTGGGACAGGGCCTACGAGCAGTACTTC. This gives the protein CASSWDRAYEQYF.

The chain uses TRBV14 and TRBJ1-1, with D perhaps matching TRBD1 (6 bases). V was shortened by 4 bases and J by 4 bases, with 10 bases between the two germline ends. This CDR3 region has 13 residues. From germline, CDR1 is SGHDN and CDR2 FVKESK. Here the CDR3 reads CASSLTGPTEAFF. As DNA, the CDR3 is TGTGCCAGCAGCCTTACAGGGCCCACTGAAGCTTTCTTT.

The chain carries TRBV30 and TRBJ2-1; no reliable D call. This CDR3 region has 14 residues. The germline V gene has CDR1 GTSNPN and CDR2 SVGIG (reference sequence). The V and J ends lost 1 base and 2 bases respectively, with 9 bases between them. DNA for the CDR3: TGTGCCTGGAGTGGGCAGGTCCCCTACAATGAGCAGTTCTTC. Translating it yields CAWSGQVPYNEQFF.

The rearrangement joins TRBV5-1 to TRBJ1-2, with 8 bases matching TRBD1. The CDR3 covers 16 residues. The germline V gene encodes CDR1 SGHRS and CDR2 YFSETQ. V shed 4 bases and J 2 bases; nucleotides not matched to a gene: 10. CDR3 residues: CASSLTGQGRNYGYTF. DNA for the CDR3: TGCGCCAGCAGCCTCACCGGACAGGGCCGCAACTATGGCTACACCTTC.

Here the CDR3 DNA reads TGCGCCAGCAGCTTCGCCCCTGACGAGACCCAGTACTTC. Translated: CASSFAPDETQYF. V usage is TRBV5-1 and J usage is TRBJ2-5; D is ambiguous. The CDR3 runs to 13 residues. V lost 2 bases and J lost 5, with 10 bases in between. Looked up from germline, CDR1 is SGHRS and CDR2 is YFSETQ.

This sequence joins TRBV11-2 and TRBJ1-5, with no clear D. CDR1 and CDR2 from the germline V gene are SGHAT and FQNNGV. Trimming removed 1 base from V and 1 base from J, with 11 bases in between. This CDR3 comprises 16 residues. As DNA, the CDR3 is TGTGCCAGCAGCTTAGGAGGGAGAGGGAGCAATCAGCCCCAGCATTTT. Its protein product is CASSLGGRGSNQPQHF.